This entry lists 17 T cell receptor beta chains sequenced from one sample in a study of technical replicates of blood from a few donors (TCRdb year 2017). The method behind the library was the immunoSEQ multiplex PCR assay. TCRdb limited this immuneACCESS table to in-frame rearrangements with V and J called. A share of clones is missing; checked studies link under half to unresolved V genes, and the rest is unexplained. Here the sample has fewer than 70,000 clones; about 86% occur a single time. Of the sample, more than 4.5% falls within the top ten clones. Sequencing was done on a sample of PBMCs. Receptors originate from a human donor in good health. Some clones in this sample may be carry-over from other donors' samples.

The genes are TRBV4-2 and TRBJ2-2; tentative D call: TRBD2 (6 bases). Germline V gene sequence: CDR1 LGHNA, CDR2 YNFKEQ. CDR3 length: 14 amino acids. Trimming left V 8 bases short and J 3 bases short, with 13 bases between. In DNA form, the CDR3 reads TGTGCCAGCCGTGGGACGGGAGACACCGGGGAGCTGTTTTTT. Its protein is CASRGTGDTGELFF.

In DNA, the CDR3 is TGTGCCAGCAGCCGAACCACAGGGCCTAATGAAAAACTGTTTTTT. Translated: CASSRTTGPNEKLFF. The chain employs TRBV7-2 and TRBJ1-4; a possible D gene is TRBD1 (6 bases). The V and J ends lost 5 bases and 3 bases respectively, with 13 bases between them. The CDR3 contains 15 residues. Germline CDR1 SGHTA, CDR2 FQGNSA. Combining the CDR3 with reference TRBV7-2 and TRBJ1-4 gives the whole variable domain GAGVSQSPSNKVTEKGKDVELRCDPISGHTALYWYRQSLGQGLEFLIYFQGNSAPDKSGLPSDRFSAERTGGSVSTLTIQRTQQEDSAVYLCASSRTTGPNEKLFFGSGTQLSVL.

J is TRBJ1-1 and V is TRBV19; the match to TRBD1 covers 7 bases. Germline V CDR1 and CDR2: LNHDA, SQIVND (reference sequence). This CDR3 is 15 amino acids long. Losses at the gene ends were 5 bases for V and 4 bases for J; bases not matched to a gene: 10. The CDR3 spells CASSPRQGRVTEAFF. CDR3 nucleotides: TGTGCCAGTAGTCCCCGACAGGGACGGGTCACTGAAGCTTTCTTT.

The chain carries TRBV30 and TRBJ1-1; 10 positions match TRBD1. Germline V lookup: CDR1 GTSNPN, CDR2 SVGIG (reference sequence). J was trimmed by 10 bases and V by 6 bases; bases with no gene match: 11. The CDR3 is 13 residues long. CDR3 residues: CACGWDRGSGAFF. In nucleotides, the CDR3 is TGTGCCTGCGGTTGGGACAGGGGTTCTGGAGCTTTCTTT.

CDR3 amino acids: CASRDFFANEKLFF. DNA for the CDR3: TGTGCCAGCCGAGACTTTTTCGCTAATGAAAAACTGTTTTTT. V gene TRBV2 combines with J gene TRBJ1-4; no definite D call. Trimming pared 8 bases from V and 3 bases from J, leaving 13 bases between. CDR1 SNHLY and CDR2 FYNNEI come from the germline V gene. The CDR3 spans 14 residues.

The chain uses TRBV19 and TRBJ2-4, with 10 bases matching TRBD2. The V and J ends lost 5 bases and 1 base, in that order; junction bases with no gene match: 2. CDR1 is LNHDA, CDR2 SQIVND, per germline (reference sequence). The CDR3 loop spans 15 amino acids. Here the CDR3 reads CASSSLAGAKNIQYF. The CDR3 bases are TGTGCCAGTAGTTCACTAGCGGGGGCCAAAAACATTCAGTACTTC. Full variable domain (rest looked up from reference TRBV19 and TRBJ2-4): DGGITQSPKYLFRKEGQNVTLSCEQNLNHDAMYWYRQDPGQGLRLIYYSQIVNDFQKGDIAEGYSVSREKKESFPLTVTSAQKNPTAFYLCASSSLAGAKNIQYFGAGTRLSVL.

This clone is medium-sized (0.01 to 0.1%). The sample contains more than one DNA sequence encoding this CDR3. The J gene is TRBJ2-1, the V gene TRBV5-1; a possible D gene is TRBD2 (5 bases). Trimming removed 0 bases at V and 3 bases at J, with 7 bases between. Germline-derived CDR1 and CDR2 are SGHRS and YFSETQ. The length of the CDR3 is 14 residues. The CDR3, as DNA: TGCGCCAGCAGCTTGGGTGGAGGCTACAATGAGCAGTTCTTC. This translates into CASSLGGGYNEQFF. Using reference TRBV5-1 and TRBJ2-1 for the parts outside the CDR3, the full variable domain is KAGVTQTPRYLIKTRGQQVTLSCSPISGHRSVSWYQQTPGQGLQFLFEYFSETQRNKGNFPGRFSGRQFSNSRSEMNVSTLELGDSALYLCASSLGGGYNEQFFGPGTRLTVL.

This CDR3 is CSVGTSGGQGSTGELFF. The CDR3 region has the DNA TGCAGCGTTGGGACTAGCGGGGGGCAGGGGAGCACCGGGGAGCTGTTTTTT. This sequence joins TRBV29-1 and TRBJ2-2; TRBD2 aligns across 14 bases. The germline gives CDR1 SQVTM, CDR2 ANQGSEA. The CDR3 loop spans 17 amino acids. J gave up 4 bases and V 4 bases, and 8 bases lay outside the gene matches.

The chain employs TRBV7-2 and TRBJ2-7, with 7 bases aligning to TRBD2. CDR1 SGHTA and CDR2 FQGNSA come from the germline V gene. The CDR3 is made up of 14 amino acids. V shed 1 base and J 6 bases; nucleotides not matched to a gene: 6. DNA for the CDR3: TGTGCCAGCAGCTTAGTCGGCGGGAGATCCGAGCAGTACTTC. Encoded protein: CASSLVGGRSEQYF.

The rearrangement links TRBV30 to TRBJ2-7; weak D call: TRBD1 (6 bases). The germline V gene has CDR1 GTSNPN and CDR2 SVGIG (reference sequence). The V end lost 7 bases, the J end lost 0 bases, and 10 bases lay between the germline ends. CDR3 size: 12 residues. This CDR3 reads CALRGGSYEQYF. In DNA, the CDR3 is TGTGCCTTGAGAGGGGGCTCCTACGAGCAGTACTTC.

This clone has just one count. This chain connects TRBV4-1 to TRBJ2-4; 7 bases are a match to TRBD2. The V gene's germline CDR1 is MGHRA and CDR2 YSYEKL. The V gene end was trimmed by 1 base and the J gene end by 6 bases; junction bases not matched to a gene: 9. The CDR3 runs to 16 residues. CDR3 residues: CASSQVQGGLVNIQYF. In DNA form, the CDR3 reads TGCGCCAGCAGCCAAGTTCAGGGAGGGTTGGTAAACATTCAGTACTTC.

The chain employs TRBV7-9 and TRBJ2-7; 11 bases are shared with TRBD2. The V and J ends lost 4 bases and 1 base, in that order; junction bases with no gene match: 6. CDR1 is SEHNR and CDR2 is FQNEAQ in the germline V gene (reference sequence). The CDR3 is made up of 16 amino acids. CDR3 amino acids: CASSSGTSGLSYEQYF. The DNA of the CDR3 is TGTGCCAGCAGCTCTGGGACTAGCGGACTTTCCTACGAGCAGTACTTC. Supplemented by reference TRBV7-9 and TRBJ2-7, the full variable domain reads DTGVSQNPRHKITKRGQNVTFRCDPISEHNRLYWYRQTLGQGPEFLTYFQNEAQLEKSRLLSDRFSAERPKGSFSTLEIQRTEQGDSAMYLCASSSGTSGLSYEQYFGPGTRLTVT.

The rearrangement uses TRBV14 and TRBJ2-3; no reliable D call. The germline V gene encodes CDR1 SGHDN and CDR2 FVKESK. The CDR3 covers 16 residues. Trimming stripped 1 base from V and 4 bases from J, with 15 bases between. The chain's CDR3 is CASSQVPSWPPDTQYF. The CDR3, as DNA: TGTGCCAGCAGCCAAGTTCCTAGTTGGCCCCCAGATACGCAGTATTTT.

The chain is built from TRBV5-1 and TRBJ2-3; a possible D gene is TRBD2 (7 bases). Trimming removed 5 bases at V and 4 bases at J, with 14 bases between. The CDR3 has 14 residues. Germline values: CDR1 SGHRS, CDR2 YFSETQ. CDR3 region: CASRAGARADTQYF. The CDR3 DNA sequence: TGCGCCAGCAGGGCGGGGGCGAGAGCAGATACGCAGTATTTT.

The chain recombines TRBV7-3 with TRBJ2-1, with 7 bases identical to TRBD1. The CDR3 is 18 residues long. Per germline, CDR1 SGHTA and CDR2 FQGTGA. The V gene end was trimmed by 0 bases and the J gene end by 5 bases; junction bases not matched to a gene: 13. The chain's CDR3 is CASSLTAAATGSHNEQFF. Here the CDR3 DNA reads TGTGCCAGCAGCTTAACTGCTGCCGCGACAGGGTCCCACAATGAGCAGTTCTTC.

CDR3 loop: CASSYEGDQETQYF. CDR3 bases: TGTGCCAGCAGTTACGAGGGGGACCAAGAGACCCAGTACTTC. The gene calls are TRBV6-6 and TRBJ2-5, with D possibly being TRBD1 (6 bases). Trimming cost V 2 bases and J 0 bases, with 7 bases left between them. Germline V lookup: CDR1 MNHNY, CDR2 SVGAGI (reference sequence). The CDR3 has 14 amino acids.

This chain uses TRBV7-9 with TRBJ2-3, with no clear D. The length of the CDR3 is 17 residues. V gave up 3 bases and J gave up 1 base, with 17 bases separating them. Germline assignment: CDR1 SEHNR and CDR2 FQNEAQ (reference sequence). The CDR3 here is CASSFWALRFGTDTQYF. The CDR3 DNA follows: TGTGCCAGCAGCTTTTGGGCGTTGCGATTTGGCACAGATACGCAGTATTTT.